The clone carrying this T cell receptor beta chain was seen ten or more times. J gave up 3 bases and V 3 bases, and 8 bases lay outside the gene matches. Germline loops: CDR1 MDHEN, CDR2 SYDVKM. This CDR3 has 15 residues. For repertoire sequencing, the TCR beta CDR3 regions were amplified from RNA transcripts. First-round RT-PCR relied on HTBI primers, and a second-round multiplex PCR came next. Using its own MiXCR run on the multiplex PCR reads, TCRdb lists one record per CDR3 protein. The repertoire consists of 350,000 to 450,000 distinct CDR3 sequences, with 15% to 20% occurring once and the leading ten covering roughly 1.5%. This entry is derived from a study of Graves' ophthalmopathy and Graves' hyperthyroidism. Study in general: Upon initial diagnosis and before any treatment, peripheral blood was collected.

Other autoimmune diseases, uncontrolled infections, pregnancy or lactation led to the exclusion of patients. PBMCs were obtained from roughly 9.7 ml of fresh peripheral blood. The source is a woman in her late teens or twenties with Graves' ophthalmopathy. The rearrangement links TRBV28 to TRBJ2-7; TRBD1 matches at 7 bases. The material sequenced was peripheral blood. The CDR3 DNA follows: TGTGCCAGCAGTTTTTTAGGGACAGATGACTACGAGCAGTACTTC. This codes for CASSFLGTDDYEQYF. Complete variable domain (other parts from reference TRBV28 and TRBJ2-7): DVKVTQSSRYLVKRTGEKVFLECVQDMDHENMFWYRQDPGLGLRLIYFSYDVKMKEKGDIPEGYSVSREKKERFSLILESASTNQTSMYLCASSFLGTDDYEQYFGPGTRLTVT.